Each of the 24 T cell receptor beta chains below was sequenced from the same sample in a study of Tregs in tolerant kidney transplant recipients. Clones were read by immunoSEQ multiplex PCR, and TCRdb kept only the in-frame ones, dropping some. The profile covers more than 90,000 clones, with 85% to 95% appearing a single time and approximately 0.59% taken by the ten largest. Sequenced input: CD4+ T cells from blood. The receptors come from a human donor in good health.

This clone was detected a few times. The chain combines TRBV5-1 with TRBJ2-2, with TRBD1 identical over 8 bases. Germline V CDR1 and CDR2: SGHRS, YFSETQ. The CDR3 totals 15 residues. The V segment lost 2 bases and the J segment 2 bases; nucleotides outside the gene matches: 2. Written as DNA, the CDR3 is TGCGCCAGCAGCTTAACAGGGGGTAACACCGGGGAGCTGTTTTTT. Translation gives CASSLTGGNTGELFF.

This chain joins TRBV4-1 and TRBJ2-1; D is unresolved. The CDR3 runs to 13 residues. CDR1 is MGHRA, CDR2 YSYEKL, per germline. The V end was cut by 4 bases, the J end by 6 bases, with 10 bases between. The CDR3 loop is CASSPRNPNEQFF. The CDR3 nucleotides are TGCGCCAGCAGCCCGCGGAACCCCAATGAGCAGTTCTTC.

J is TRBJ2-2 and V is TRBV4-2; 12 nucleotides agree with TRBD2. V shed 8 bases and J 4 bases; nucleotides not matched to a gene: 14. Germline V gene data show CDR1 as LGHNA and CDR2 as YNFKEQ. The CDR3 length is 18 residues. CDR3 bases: TGTGCCAGCTGCCTGGAGCTAGCGGGGGGGCCGGGCACCGGGGAGCTGTTTTTT. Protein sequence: CASCLELAGGPGTGELFF.

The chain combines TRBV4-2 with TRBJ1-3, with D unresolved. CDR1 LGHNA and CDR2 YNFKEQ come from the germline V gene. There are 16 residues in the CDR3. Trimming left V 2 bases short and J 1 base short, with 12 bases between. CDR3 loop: CASSQKERFSGNTIYF. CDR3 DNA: TGTGCCAGCAGCCAAAAAGAGAGATTTTCTGGAAACACCATATATTTT.

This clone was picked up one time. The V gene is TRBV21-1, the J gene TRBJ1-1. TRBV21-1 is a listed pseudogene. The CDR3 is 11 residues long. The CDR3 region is CASRGQTEAFF. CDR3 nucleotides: TGTGCCAGCAGAGGTCAGACTGAAGCTTTCTTT.

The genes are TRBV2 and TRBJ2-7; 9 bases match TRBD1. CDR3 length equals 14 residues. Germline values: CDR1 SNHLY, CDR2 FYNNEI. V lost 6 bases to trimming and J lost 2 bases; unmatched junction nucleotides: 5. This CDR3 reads CASREGQGTYEQYF. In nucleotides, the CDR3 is TGTGCCAGCAGAGAGGGACAGGGTACCTACGAGCAGTACTTC.

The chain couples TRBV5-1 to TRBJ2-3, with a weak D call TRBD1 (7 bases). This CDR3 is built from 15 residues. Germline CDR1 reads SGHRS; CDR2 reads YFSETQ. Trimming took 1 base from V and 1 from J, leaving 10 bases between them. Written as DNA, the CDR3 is TGCGCCAGCAGCTTGTTCAGGGGGGGCACAGATACGCAGTATTTT. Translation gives CASSLFRGGTDTQYF.

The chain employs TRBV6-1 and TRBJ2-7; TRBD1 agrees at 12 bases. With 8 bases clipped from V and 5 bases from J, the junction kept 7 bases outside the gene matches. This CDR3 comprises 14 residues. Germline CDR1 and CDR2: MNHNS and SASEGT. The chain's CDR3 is CASLTGTGGDEQYF. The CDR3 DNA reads TGTGCCAGCTTGACCGGGACAGGGGGCGACGAGCAGTACTTC.

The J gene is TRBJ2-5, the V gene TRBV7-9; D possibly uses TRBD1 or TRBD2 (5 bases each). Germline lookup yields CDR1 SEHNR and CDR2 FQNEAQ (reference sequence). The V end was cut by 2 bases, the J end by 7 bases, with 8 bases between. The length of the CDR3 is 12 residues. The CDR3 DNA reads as TGTGCCAGCAGCTTAAGGGACGGGACCCAGTACTTC. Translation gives CASSLRDGTQYF.

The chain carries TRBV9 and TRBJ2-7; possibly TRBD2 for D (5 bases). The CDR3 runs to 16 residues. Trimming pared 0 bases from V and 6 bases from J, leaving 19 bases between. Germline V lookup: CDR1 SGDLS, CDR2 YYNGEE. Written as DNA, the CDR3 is TGTGCCAGCAGCGTAGTTACGGACCTATGTCGGGGCGAGCAGTACTTC. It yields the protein CASSVVTDLCRGEQYF.

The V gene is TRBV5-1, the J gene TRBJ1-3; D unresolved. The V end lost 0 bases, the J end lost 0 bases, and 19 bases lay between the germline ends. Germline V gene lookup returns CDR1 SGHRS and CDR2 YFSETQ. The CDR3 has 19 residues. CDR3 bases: TGCGCCAGCAGCTTGGGTACTGGGCGGGGAATGAGCTCTGGAAACACCATATATTTT. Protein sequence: CASSLGTGRGMSSGNTIYF.

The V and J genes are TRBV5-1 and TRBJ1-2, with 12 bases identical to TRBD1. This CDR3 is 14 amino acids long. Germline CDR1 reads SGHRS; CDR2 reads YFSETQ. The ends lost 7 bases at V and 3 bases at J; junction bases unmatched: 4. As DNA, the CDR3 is TGCGCCAGCGGGACAGGGGGCCCAGACTATGGCTACACCTTC. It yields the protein CASGTGGPDYGYTF.

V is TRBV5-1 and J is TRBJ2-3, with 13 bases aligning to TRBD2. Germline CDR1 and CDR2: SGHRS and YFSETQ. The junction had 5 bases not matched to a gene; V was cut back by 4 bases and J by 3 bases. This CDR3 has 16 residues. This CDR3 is CASSPRTSGGTDTQYF. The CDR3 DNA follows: TGCGCCAGCAGCCCAAGGACTAGCGGGGGTACAGATACGCAGTATTTT. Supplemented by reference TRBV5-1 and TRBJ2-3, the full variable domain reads KAGVTQTPRYLIKTRGQQVTLSCSPISGHRSVSWYQQTPGQGLQFLFEYFSETQRNKGNFPGRFSGRQFSNSRSEMNVSTLELGDSALYLCASSPRTSGGTDTQYFGPGTRLTVL.

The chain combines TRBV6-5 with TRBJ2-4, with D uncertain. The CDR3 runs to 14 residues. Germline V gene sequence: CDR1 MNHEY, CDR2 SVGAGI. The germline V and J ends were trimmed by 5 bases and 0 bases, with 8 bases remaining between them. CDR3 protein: CASSMDLAKNIQYF. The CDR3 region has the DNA TGTGCCAGCAGTATGGATTTAGCCAAAAACATTCAGTACTTC.

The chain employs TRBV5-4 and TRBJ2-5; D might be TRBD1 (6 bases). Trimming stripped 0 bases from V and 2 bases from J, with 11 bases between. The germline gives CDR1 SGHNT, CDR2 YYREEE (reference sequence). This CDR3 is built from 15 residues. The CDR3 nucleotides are TGTGCCAGCAGCTTGGGCGGACAGATGCAAGAGACCCAGTACTTC. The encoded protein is CASSLGGQMQETQYF.

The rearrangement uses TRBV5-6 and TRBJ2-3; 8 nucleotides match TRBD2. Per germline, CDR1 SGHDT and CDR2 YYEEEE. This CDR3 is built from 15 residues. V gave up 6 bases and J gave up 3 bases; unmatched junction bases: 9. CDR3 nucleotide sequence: TGTGCCAGCAAACCGGGGGGGCCCGGGACAGATACGCAGTATTTT. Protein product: CASKPGGPGTDTQYF.

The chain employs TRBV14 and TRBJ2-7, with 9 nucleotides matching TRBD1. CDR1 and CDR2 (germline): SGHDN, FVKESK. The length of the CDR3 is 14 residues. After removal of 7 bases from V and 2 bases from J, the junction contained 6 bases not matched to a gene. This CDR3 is CASKQGASTYEQYF. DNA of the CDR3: TGTGCCAGCAAACAGGGGGCTAGTACCTACGAGCAGTACTTC.

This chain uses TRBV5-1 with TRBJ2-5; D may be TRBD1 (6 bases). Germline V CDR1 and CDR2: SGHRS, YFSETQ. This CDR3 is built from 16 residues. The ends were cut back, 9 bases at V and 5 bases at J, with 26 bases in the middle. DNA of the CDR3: TGCGCCACCTCAAGGGGTGAAGGCAGGGGCTGGGAGACCCAGTACTTC. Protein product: CATSRGEGRGWETQYF.

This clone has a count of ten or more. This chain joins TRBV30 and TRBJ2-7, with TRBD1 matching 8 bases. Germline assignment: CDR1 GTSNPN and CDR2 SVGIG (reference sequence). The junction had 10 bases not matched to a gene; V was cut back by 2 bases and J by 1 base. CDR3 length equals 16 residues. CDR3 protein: CAWSLRARGLSYEQYF. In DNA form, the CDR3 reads TGTGCCTGGAGTCTCAGGGCCAGGGGGCTGTCCTACGAGCAGTACTTC.

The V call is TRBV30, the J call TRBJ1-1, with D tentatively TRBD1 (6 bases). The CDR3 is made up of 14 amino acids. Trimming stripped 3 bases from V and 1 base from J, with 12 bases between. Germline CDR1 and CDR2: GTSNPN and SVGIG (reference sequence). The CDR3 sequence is CAWRRTAGNTEAFF. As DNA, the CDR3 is TGTGCCTGGAGGAGGACAGCCGGGAACACTGAAGCTTTCTTT.

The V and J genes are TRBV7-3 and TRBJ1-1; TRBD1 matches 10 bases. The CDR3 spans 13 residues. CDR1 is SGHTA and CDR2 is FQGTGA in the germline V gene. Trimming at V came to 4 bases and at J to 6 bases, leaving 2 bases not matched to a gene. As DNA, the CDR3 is TGTGCCAGCAGCTCGACAGGGGGCTCTGAAGCTTTCTTT. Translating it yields CASSSTGGSEAFF.

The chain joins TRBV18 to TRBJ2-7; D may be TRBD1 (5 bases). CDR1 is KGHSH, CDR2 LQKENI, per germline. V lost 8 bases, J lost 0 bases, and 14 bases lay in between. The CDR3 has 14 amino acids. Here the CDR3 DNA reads TGTGCCAGCAATTGGGGCGCGAACTCCTACGAGCAGTACTTC. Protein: CASNWGANSYEQYF.

In DNA form, the CDR3 reads TGTGCCATCAGTGGGAGTCCTACTAACTATGGCTACACCTTC. This sequence encodes CAISGSPTNYGYTF. This chain links TRBV10-3 with TRBJ1-2; D is unclear. The CDR3 totals 14 residues. V was clipped by 4 bases and J by 0 bases, with 9 bases between them. CDR1 is ENHRY, CDR2 SYGVKD, per germline.

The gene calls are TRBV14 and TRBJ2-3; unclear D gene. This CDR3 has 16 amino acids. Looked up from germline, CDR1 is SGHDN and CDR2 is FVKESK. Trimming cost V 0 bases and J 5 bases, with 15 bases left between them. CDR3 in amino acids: CASSQDLGQVIDTQYF. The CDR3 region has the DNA TGTGCCAGCAGCCAAGACCTCGGGCAGGTCATAGATACGCAGTATTTT.